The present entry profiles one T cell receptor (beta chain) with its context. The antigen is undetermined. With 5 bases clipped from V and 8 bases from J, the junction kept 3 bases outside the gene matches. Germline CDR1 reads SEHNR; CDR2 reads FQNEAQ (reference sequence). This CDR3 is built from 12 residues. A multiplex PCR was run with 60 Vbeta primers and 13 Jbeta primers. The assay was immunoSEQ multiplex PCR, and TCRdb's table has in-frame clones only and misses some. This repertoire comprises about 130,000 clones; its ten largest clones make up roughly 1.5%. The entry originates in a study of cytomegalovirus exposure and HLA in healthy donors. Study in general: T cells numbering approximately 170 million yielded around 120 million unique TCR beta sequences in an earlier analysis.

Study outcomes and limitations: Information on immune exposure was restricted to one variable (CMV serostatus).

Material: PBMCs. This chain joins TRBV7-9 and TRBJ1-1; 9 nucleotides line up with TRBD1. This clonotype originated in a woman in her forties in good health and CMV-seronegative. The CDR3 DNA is TGTGCCAGCAGCCAACAGGGGGCGGAAGCTTTCTTT. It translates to CASSQQGAEAFF.